The entry below gives a single T cell receptor beta chain sequence along with its context. This clone was detected only a few times. What antigen it recognizes has not been identified. One base away there is no much larger clone; base qualities are not given. The library was prepared using the immunoSEQ multiplex PCR assay. Roughly 100,000 TCR templates per sample were assayed on the deep sequencing platform. Genomic DNA extracted from sorted T cells was used for TCRbeta CDR3 sequencing. The original methods were these. The R programming language was used for the clonal analysis of the TCRbeta CDR3 data. Unstimulated samples were compared with post-reaction CFSE-low samples to define alloreactive CD4+ and CD8+ clones. Regulatory or non-regulatory origin was assigned to alloreactive CD4+ clones by matching of sequences to sorted unstimulated Treg and non-Treg repertoires. Drawn from immuneACCESS, this table holds only the in-frame rearrangements with V and J called that TCRdb kept. Clones are partly lost; checked studies trace under half to an unresolved V gene and leave the rest unexplained. The DNA gave D and trimming, while V, J and clone size come from that table. The sample yields approximately 12,000 clones; 40% were counted once. The leading ten clones occupy over 9% of the sample.

Cells from the mixed lymphocyte reactions were cocultured for about six days at 37 degrees C. Responder PBMCs were labelled with CFSE, stimulator PBMCs were labelled with Violet Dye, and the two were mixed at a 1:1 ratio. Sorted unstimulated T cells and proliferating T cells recovered from mixed lymphocyte reactions underwent TCRbeta CDR3 sequencing. Fresh whole blood from around 10 HLA-typed healthy donors was used as the source from which PBMCs were isolated. For TCR sequencing, responder T cells that had proliferated and were CFSE-low were FACS-sorted once the mixed lymphocyte reaction was over. The data belong to a study of siplizumab effects on memory and regulatory T cells (dated by TCRdb to about 2019). About the investigation overall: Across fewer than 10 responder-stimulator pairs, paired mixed lymphocyte reactions were conducted with siplizumab at about 1 ug/mL and without drug. The study looked at the effect of siplizumab, an anti-CD2 antibody, on alloreactive T-cell subsets in allogeneic mixed lymphocyte reactions made from human PBMCs.

Beyond this particular receptor, the publication reports: Greater diversity appeared to be present in unstimulated naive T cells than in memory T cells, and a substantial contribution to the alloresponse seemed to be made by naive cells. Because sequences below about 10^-5 frequency were poorly captured, only a minor fraction of alloreactive clones could be mapped to unstimulated subsets. Whether proliferating Tregs from siplizumab cultures were suppressive was not functionally confirmed. Roughly 75-97% of proliferating CD4+ or CD8+ clones could not be assigned a naive or memory phenotype. Among mappable alloreactive CD4+ clones, an average Treg-derived fraction of over 60% was observed with siplizumab, compared with roughly 28% in control reactions. Siplizumab significantly lowered the cumulative frequency of alloreactive sequences that could be traced to unstimulated CD4+ memory T cells.

Counted from cysteine to phenylalanine, this CDR3 has 16 amino acids. The DNA shown is the 48-base CDR3, in frame from base 1. CDR1 and CDR2 (SGHNT, YYREEE) derive from the germline V gene (reference sequence). Trimming removed 6 bases from V and 2 bases from J, leaving 19 bases between the germline ends. The sample was CFSE-low (dividing) CD8+ T cells sorted from an allogeneic mixed lymphocyte reaction. This TCR was sampled from a human donor in good health; the cells came from an allogeneic mixed lymphocyte reaction. The chain couples TRBV5-4 to TRBJ2-3; the D segment could be TRBD1, given 5 matching bases. The CDR3: CASTSTGISYTDTQYF. In nucleotide form, the sequence is TGTGCCAGCACCAGCACAGGAATCAGTTACACAGATACGCAGTATTTT.